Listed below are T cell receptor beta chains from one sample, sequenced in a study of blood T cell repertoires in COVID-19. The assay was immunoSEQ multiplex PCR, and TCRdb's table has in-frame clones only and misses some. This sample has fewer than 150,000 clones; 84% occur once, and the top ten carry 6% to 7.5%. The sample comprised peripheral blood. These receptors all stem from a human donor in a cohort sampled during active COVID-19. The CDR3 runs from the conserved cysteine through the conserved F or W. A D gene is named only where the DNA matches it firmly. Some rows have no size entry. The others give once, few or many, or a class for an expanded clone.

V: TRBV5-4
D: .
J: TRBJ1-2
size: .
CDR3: CASSRTPNYGYTF
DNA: TGTGCCAGCAGCCGGACACCTAACTATGGCTACACCTTC

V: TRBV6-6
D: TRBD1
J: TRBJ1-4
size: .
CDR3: CASSRTGRRATNEKLFF
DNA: TGTGCCAGCAGTCGGACAGGGAGAAGGGCAACTAATGAAAAACTGTTTTTT

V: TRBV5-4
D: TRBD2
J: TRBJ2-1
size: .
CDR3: CASRPIGLAGESEQFF
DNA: TGTGCCAGCAGACCAATAGGACTAGCGGGGGAGAGTGAGCAGTTCTTC

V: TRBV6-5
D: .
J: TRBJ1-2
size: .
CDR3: CASSRTATGYTF
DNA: TGTGCCAGCAGCCGGACTGCCACCGGCTACACCTTC

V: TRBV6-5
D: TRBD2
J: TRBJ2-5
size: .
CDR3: CAGGRNPTPETQYF
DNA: TGTGCGGGCGGGAGAAACCCAACCCCCGAGACCCAGTACTTC

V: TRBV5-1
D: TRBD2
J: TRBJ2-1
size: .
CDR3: CASSPGTSLGNEQFF
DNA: TGCGCCAGCAGCCCAGGGACTAGCCTTGGCAATGAGCAGTTCTTC

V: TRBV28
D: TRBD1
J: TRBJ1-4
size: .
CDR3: CASSLSQGGFEKLFF
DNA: TGTGCCAGCAGTTTAAGTCAGGGGGGTTTCGAAAAACTGTTTTTT

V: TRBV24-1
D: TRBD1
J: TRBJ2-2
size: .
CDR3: CATRTGGATGELFF
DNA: TGTGCCACCAGAACAGGGGGCGCGACCGGGGAGCTGTTTTTT

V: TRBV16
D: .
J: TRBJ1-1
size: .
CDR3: CASSQSAGSTEAFF
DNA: TGTGCCAGCAGCCAATCGGCGGGAAGCACTGAAGCTTTCTTT

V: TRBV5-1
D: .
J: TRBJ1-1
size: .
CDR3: CASSNPGSHTEAFF
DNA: TGCGCCAGCAGCAATCCCGGGAGCCACACTGAAGCTTTCTTT

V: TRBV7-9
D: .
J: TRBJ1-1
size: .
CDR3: CASSKTGNTEAFF
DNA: TGTGCCAGCAGCAAAACAGGGAACACTGAAGCTTTCTTT

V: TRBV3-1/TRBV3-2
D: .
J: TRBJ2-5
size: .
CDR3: CASSLRTAQETQYF
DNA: TGTGCCAGCAGCCTGCGGACAGCCCAAGAGACCCAGTACTTC

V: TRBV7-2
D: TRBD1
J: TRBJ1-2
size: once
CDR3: CASSLDRADYGYTF
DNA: TGTGCCAGCAGCCTCGACAGGGCAGACTATGGCTACACCTTC

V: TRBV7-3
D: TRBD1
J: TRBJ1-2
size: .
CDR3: CASSSGQGRATF
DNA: TGTGCCAGCAGCTCCGGACAGGGGAGAGCCACCTTC

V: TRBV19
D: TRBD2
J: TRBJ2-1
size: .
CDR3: CASSIRLAGGSQFF
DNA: TGTGCCAGTAGTATACGACTAGCGGGGGGGTCGCAGTTCTTC

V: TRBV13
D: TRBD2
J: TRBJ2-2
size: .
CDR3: CASSPTPGRGGITGELFF
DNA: TGTGCCAGCAGCCCGACCCCAGGGCGGGGGGGAATCACCGGGGAGCTGTTTTTT

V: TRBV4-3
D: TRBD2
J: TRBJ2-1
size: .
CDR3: CASSYRTSGYNEQFF
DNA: TGCGCCAGCAGCTACCGGACTAGCGGATACAATGAGCAGTTCTTC

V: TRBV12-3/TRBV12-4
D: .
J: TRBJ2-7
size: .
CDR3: CASREGSSYEQYF
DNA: TGTGCCAGCAGAGAAGGGAGCTCCTACGAGCAGTACTTC

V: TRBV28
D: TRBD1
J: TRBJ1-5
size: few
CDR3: CASSMTGGNQPQHF
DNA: TGTGCCAGCAGCATGACAGGGGGCAATCAGCCCCAGCATTTT

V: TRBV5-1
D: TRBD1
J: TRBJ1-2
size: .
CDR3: CASSLASLRDRGYYGYTF
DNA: TGCGCCAGCAGCTTGGCCAGTCTTCGGGACAGGGGTTACTATGGCTACACCTTC

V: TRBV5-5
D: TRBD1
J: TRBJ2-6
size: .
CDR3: CASSLVTGGGGANVLTF
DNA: TGTGCCAGCAGCTTGGTCACAGGGGGAGGTGGGGCCAACGTCCTGACTTTC

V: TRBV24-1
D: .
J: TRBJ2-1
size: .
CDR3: CATSDQGGSYNEQFF
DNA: TGTGCCACCAGTGATCAGGGGGGTTCCTACAATGAGCAGTTCTTC

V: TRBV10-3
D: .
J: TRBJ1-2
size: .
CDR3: CAISDSEYGYTF
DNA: TGTGCCATCAGTGACAGCGAGTATGGCTACACCTTC

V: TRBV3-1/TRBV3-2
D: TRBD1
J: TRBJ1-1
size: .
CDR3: CASSQTKIRDRVRAFF
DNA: TGTGCCAGCAGCCAAACAAAGATCCGGGACAGGGTAAGGGCTTTCTTT

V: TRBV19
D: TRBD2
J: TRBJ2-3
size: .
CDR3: CASSIGPPGGGSGDTQYF
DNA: TGTGCCAGTAGTATAGGCCCTCCGGGGGGGGGTAGTGGAGATACGCAGTATTTT

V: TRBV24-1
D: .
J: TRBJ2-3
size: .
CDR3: CATSDLGGAITDTQYF
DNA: TGTGCCACCAGTGATTTAGGAGGAGCTATCACAGATACGCAGTATTTT

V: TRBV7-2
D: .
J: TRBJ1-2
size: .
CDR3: CASSPREGINYGYTF
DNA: TGTGCCAGCAGCCCCCGTGAGGGAATTAACTATGGCTACACCTTC

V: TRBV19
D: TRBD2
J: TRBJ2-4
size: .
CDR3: CASSIGRGDIQYF
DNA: TGTGCCAGTAGTATAGGACGGGGGGACATTCAGTACTTC

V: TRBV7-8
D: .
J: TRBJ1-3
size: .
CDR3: CASSGNSNSNTIYF
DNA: TGTGCCAGCAGCGGTAACAGTAATTCAAACACCATATATTTT

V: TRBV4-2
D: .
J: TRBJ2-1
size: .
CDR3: CASSQQGGSSYNEQFF
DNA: TGTGCCAGCAGCCAACAGGGCGGAAGCTCCTACAATGAGCAGTTCTTC

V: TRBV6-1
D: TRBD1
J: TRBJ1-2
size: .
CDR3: CASSEPGTVGRGYTF
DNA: TGTGCCAGCAGTGAACCCGGGACAGTGGGTAGGGGCTACACCTTC

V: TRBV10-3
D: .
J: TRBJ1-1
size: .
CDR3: CAIVHPPGTEAFF
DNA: TGTGCCATCGTTCATCCGCCGGGCACTGAAGCTTTCTTT

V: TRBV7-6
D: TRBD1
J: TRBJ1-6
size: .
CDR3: CASSLAVEGASPLHF
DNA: TGTGCCAGCAGCTTAGCGGTGGAGGGGGCCTCACCCCTCCACTTT

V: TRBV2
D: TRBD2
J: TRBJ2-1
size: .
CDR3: CASRRLAGDSYNEQFF
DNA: TGTGCCAGCAGGAGACTAGCGGGGGACTCCTACAATGAGCAGTTCTTC

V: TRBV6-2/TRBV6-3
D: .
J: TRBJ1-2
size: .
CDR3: CASSYSLLLSGYTF
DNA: TGTGCCAGCAGTTATTCCTTGTTACTATCGGGCTACACCTTC

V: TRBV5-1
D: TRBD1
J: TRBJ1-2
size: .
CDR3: CASSLVTGENYGYTF
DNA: TGCGCCAGCAGCTTGGTGACAGGGGAAAACTATGGCTACACCTTC

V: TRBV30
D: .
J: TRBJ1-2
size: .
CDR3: CAWSVGGPQINYYGYTF
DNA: TGTGCCTGGAGTGTAGGAGGGCCACAGATTAACTACTATGGCTACACCTTC

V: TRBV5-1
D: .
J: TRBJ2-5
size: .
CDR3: CASSLLPGHEETQYF
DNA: TGCGCCAGCAGCTTGTTGCCGGGACACGAAGAGACCCAGTACTTC

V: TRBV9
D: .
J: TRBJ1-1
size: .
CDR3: CASSLRLGNTEAFF
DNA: TGTGCCAGCAGCCTAAGACTGGGGAACACTGAAGCTTTCTTT

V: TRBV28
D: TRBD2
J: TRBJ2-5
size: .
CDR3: CASTSGTSGGGQETQYF
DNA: TGTGCCAGCACCTCCGGGACTAGCGGGGGGGGACAAGAGACCCAGTACTTC

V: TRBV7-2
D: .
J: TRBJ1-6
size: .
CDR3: CASRPIRGNNSPLHF
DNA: TGTGCCAGCAGACCCATCCGGGGTAATAATTCACCCCTCCACTTT

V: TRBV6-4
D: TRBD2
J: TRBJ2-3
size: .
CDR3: CASSVLAGNTDTQYF
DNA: TGTGCCAGCAGTGTACTAGCGGGGAACACAGATACGCAGTATTTT

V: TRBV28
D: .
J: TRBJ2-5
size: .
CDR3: CASSRGVGGQWQETQYF
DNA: TGTGCCAGCAGCCGCGGGGTCGGGGGACAGTGGCAAGAGACCCAGTACTTC

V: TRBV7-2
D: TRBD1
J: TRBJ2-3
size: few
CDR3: CASKPLVDRGLADTQYF
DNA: TGTGCCAGTAAACCCCTGGTGGACAGGGGGCTTGCAGATACGCAGTATTTT

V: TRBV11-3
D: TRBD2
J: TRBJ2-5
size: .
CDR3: CASSPSRGGAQYF
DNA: TGTGCCAGCAGCCCCTCGCGCGGGGGGGCCCAGTACTTC

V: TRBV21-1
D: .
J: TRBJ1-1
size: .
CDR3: CASSKFRGKLAFF
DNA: TGTGCCAGCAGCAAATTTAGAGGTAAGCTAGCTTTCTTT

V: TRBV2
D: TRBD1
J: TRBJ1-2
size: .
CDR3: CASSRDRGRANYGYTF
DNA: TGTGCCAGCAGTAGGGACAGGGGGAGAGCTAACTATGGCTACACCTTC

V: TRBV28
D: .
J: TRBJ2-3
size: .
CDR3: CASSYGRGQGSTDTQYF
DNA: TGTGCCAGCAGCTACGGGCGGGGGCAGGGAAGCACAGATACGCAGTATTTT

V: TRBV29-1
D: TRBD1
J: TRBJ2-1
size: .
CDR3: CSVVNRDRVSAGYNEQFF
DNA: TGCAGCGTGGTAAATCGGGACAGGGTTTCTGCAGGCTACAATGAGCAGTTCTTC

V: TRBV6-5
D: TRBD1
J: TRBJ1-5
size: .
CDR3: CASSYGSGGNQPQHF
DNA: TGTGCCAGCAGTTATGGGTCAGGGGGGAATCAGCCCCAGCATTTT

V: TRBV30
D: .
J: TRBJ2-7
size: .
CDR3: CACKDSYEQYF
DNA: TGTGCCTGTAAGGACAGCTACGAGCAGTACTTC

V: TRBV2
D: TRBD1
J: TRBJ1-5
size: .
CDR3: CASSHRGSINQPQHF
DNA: TGTGCCAGCAGTCACAGGGGGTCGATCAATCAGCCCCAGCATTTT

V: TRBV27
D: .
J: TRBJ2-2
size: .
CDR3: CASGGHGRVGELFF
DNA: TGTGCCAGCGGGGGACATGGACGGGTCGGGGAGCTGTTTTTT

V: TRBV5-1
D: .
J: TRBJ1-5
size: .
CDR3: CASSLAGAGNQPQHF
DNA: TGCGCCAGCAGCTTAGCAGGGGCCGGCAATCAGCCCCAGCATTTT